The sequence of this T cell receptor beta chain was determined in a study of Ad26.COV2.S vaccination and SARS-CoV-2 variants. General study points: Similar non-spike TCR breadth was seen in vaccine and placebo recipients. Vaccine recipients had higher spike-specific TCR breadth than placebo recipients.

On this clone: The antigen remains unidentified.

Profiled with immunoSEQ multiplex PCR; TCRdb holds only in-frame clones, not every one. The table shows about 680,000 clones, with about 90% occurring only once. Treatment reported: roughly 20 received Ad26.COV2.S at low or high dose, single or two shots; several received placebo; per-sample allocation not given. On day 63 after the first injection, vaccine and placebo recipients gave samples. Germline lookup yields CDR1 SGHTA and CDR2 FQGNSA. This CDR3 has 13 residues. V was shortened by 3 bases and J by 10 bases, with 10 bases between the two germline ends. This sequence joins TRBV7-2 and TRBJ1-6, with a possible D match to TRBD1 (5 bases). The sequences come from peripheral blood, collected in a trial of Ad26.COV2.S vaccine versus placebo. This TCR was recovered from a person between 18 and 65 years old who received the Ad26.COV2.S COVID-19 vaccine or a placebo. The CDR3 DNA is TGTGCCAGCAGCTTGGGGGGTTTCTCACCCCTCCACTTT. The encoded protein is CASSLGGFSPLHF.